This entry lists 32 T cell receptor beta chains sequenced from one sample in a study of blood T cell repertoires in COVID-19. Only in-frame clones appear in the TCRdb table, and some are missing; sequencing was by immunoSEQ multiplex PCR. In the table there are approximately 130,000 clones, around 87% of which are singletons. The sequenced sample consisted of peripheral blood. Receptors were obtained from a man in his fifties or sixties with active COVID-19.

This clone was recorded many times. This rearrangement joins TRBV5-6 to TRBJ1-2; unclear D gene. The germline gives CDR1 SGHDT, CDR2 YYEEEE. Between the trimmed V and J ends, which lost 1 base and 0 bases, there was a span of 7 bases. The CDR3 is made up of 14 amino acids. The CDR3 loop is CASSLSRTNYGYTF. The CDR3, as DNA: TGTGCCAGCAGCTTGTCCAGGACTAACTATGGCTACACCTTC.

The V and J genes are TRBV30 and TRBJ2-7; the D is unclear. This CDR3 has 11 residues. V was shortened by 2 bases and J by 4 bases, with 6 bases between the two germline ends. CDR1 is GTSNPN and CDR2 is SVGIG in the germline V gene (reference sequence). CDR3 nucleotides: TGTGCCTGGAGTCTAGAGTACGAGCAGTACTTC. This translates into CAWSLEYEQYF.

In this sample, this clone turned up once. The chain links TRBV7-2 to TRBJ1-2; 11 nucleotides align to TRBD1. The V segment lost 1 base and the J segment 6 bases; nucleotides outside the gene matches: 4. Germline lookup yields CDR1 SGHTA and CDR2 FQGNSA. The CDR3 is made up of 15 amino acids. The CDR3 here is CASSLGGQGVDGYTF. CDR3 DNA sequence: TGTGCCAGCAGCTTAGGGGGACAGGGGGTGGATGGCTACACCTTC.

This clone showed up just a few times. This rearrangement joins TRBV7-9 to TRBJ1-2; 9 positions match TRBD1. This CDR3 is built from 16 residues. Unmatched junction bases numbered 13, after V lost 5 bases and J lost 6 bases. Germline values: CDR1 SEHNR, CDR2 FQNEAQ (reference sequence). Written as DNA, the CDR3 is TGTGCCAGCAGCAGAGGGACAGGGAGGAAGCGGGATGGCTACACCTTC. This sequence encodes CASSRGTGRKRDGYTF.

CDR3 sequence (DNA): TGTGCCAGCAGCTTTCCCGGGAGCTCCTACGAGCAGTACTTC. It is translated as CASSFPGSSYEQYF. The V and J genes are TRBV5-4 and TRBJ2-7; D may be TRBD2 (6 bases). The length of the CDR3 is 14 residues. With 2 bases removed from V and 0 bases from J, the gap between germline ends came to 9 bases. Germline V gives CDR1 SGHNT, CDR2 YYREEE (reference sequence).

The gene calls are TRBV2 and TRBJ2-1, with D perhaps TRBD2 (6 bases). Germline V gene sequence: CDR1 SNHLY, CDR2 FYNNEI. This CDR3 is built from 12 residues. The ends were cut back, 7 bases at V and 12 bases at J, with 16 bases in the middle. The chain's CDR3 is CASTIRRGLQFF. The DNA for the CDR3 is TGTGCCAGCACCATACGGAGGGGACTGCAGTTCTTC. Full variable domain (remainder filled in from reference TRBV2 and TRBJ2-1): EPEVTQTPSHQVTQMGQEVILRCVPISNHLYFYWYRQILGQKVEFLVSFYNNEISEKSEIFDDQFSVERPDGSNFTLKIRSTKLEDSAMYFCASTIRRGLQFFGPGTRLTVL.

This chain connects TRBV9 to TRBJ2-3; a weak D match, TRBD2 (6 bases). The length of the CDR3 is 15 residues. Germline CDR1 is SGDLS and CDR2 is YYNGEE. V was cut by 1 base and J by 3 bases, with 12 bases left in between. The CDR3 nucleotides are TGTGCCAGCAGCGTATCGCAGGGACTGACAGATACGCAGTATTTT. Its translation is CASSVSQGLTDTQYF.

The V call is TRBV12-3 or TRBV12-4, the J call TRBJ2-5, with D maybe TRBD2 (6 bases). This CDR3 has 11 amino acids. Trimming took 5 bases from V and 7 from J, leaving 8 bases between them. CDR3 in amino acids: CASSTGGTQYF. CDR3 DNA sequence: TGTGCCAGCAGTACCGGGGGGACCCAGTACTTC.

V and J are TRBV11-1 and TRBJ1-1; TRBD1 is a possible D gene (5 bases). The CDR3 is made up of 13 amino acids. Germline V gene sequence: CDR1 SGHAT, CDR2 FQDESV (reference sequence). V gave up 6 bases and J gave up 1 base, with 9 bases separating them. The CDR3 is CASRQQENTEAFF. The CDR3, as DNA: TGTGCCAGCAGACAACAGGAGAACACTGAAGCTTTCTTT.

The genes are TRBV9 and TRBJ2-3; D gene unclear. V was clipped by 0 bases and J by 6 bases, with 8 bases between them. The CDR3 spans 13 residues. Germline CDR1 SGDLS, CDR2 YYNGEE. CDR3 nucleotide sequence: TGTGCCAGCAGCGTAGTCCCGTTCGATACGCAGTATTTT. Translated: CASSVVPFDTQYF. Together with reference TRBV9 and TRBJ2-3, the CDR3 gives the full variable domain: DSGVTQTPKHLITATGQRVTLRCSPRSGDLSVYWYQQSLDQGLQFLIQYYNGEERAKGNILERFSAQQFPDLHSELNLSSLELGDSALYFCASSVVPFDTQYFGPGTRLTVL.

This clone was recorded once. Here the CDR3 DNA reads TGTGCCAGCAGCCTTCCCTTAGGTAAGGGAGGTGGCTACACCTTC. Its translation is CASSLPLGKGGGYTF. The gene calls are TRBV5-4 and TRBJ1-2; D not resolved. The CDR3 contains 15 residues. Trimming removed 4 bases from V and 7 bases from J, with 20 bases in between. Germline values: CDR1 SGHNT, CDR2 YYREEE (reference sequence).

The J gene is TRBJ2-7, the V gene TRBV19; 10 nucleotides match TRBD2. With 8 bases clipped from V and 2 bases from J, the junction kept 6 bases outside the gene matches. The CDR3 consists of 14 residues. CDR1 is LNHDA, CDR2 SQIVND, per germline (reference sequence). CDR3 sequence: CASPSGGRTYEQYF. In DNA form, the CDR3 reads TGTGCCAGTCCTAGCGGGGGTCGGACCTACGAGCAGTACTTC.

The gene calls are TRBV12-2 and TRBJ2-1; no DNA check was done on the table's D call, TRBD2. TRBV12-2 corresponds to a pseudogene. The length of the CDR3 is 17 residues. The CDR3 loop reads CASRPGLAGPSYNEQFF. Here the CDR3 DNA reads TGTGCAAGTCGCCCCGGACTAGCGGGCCCCTCCTACAATGAGCAGTTCTTC.

The chain combines TRBV18 with TRBJ2-2; D unclear. The V gene's germline CDR1 is KGHSH and CDR2 LQKENI. The CDR3 is made up of 14 amino acids. Trimming left V 7 bases short and J 4 bases short, with 13 bases between. The CDR3 is CASCPGMSTGELFF. In nucleotides, the CDR3 is TGTGCCAGCTGCCCAGGCATGTCCACCGGGGAGCTGTTTTTT.

The chain recombines TRBV6-6 with TRBJ2-3; D gene unclear. V lost 7 bases and J 1 base, leaving 12 bases between the germline ends. Germline V gene data show CDR1 as MNHNY and CDR2 as SVGAGI (reference sequence). This CDR3 comprises 14 residues. CDR3 DNA sequence: TGTGCCAGCAAGAGCGAACTGGGCACAGATACGCAGTATTTT. Its protein is CASKSELGTDTQYF.

J is TRBJ2-7 and V is TRBV7-2; 8 bases fit TRBD1. Per the germline V gene, CDR1 is SGHTA and CDR2 is FQGNSA. With V trimmed by 1 base and J by 6 bases, 5 bases remained unmatched. This CDR3 comprises 14 residues. The CDR3 loop reads CASSLGIQGGEQYF. As DNA, the CDR3 is TGTGCCAGCAGCTTAGGGATACAGGGGGGCGAGCAGTACTTC.

About this clone: This same CDR3 is encoded by further DNA sequences in the sample. The chain uses TRBV12-3 or TRBV12-4 and TRBJ2-5, with 7 positions matching TRBD2. V dropped 3 bases and J dropped 5; count of bases not matched to a gene: 0. This CDR3 region has 12 residues. The DNA of the CDR3 is TGTGCCAGCAGTTTCGGGGGGGAGACCCAGTACTTC. The encoded protein is CASSFGGETQYF.

This clone was observed a few times. The chain is built from TRBV5-4 and TRBJ2-2, with TRBD1 matching over 9 bases. Trimming cost V 5 bases and J 5 bases; bases outside gene matches: 4. Germline lookup yields CDR1 SGHNT and CDR2 YYREEE (reference sequence). CDR3 length equals 14 residues. CDR3 region: CASSKTGGTGELFF. The CDR3 region has the DNA TGTGCCAGCAGTAAGACAGGGGGGACCGGGGAGCTGTTTTTT.

The chain carries TRBV30 and TRBJ2-7, with 11 bases fitting TRBD1. Germline assignment: CDR1 GTSNPN and CDR2 SVGIG (reference sequence). The CDR3 is 13 amino acids. The junction had 5 bases not matched to a gene; V was cut back by 4 bases and J by 6 bases. In nucleotides, the CDR3 is TGTGCCTGGAAGGGACAGGGGGTGGGCGAGCAGTACTTC. This sequence encodes CAWKGQGVGEQYF.

The V call is TRBV7-2, the J call TRBJ1-4, with D unclear. The germline V gene encodes CDR1 SGHTA and CDR2 FQGNSA. The ends were cut back, 2 bases at V and 6 bases at J, with 16 bases in the middle. The CDR3 sequence is 16 residues long. The DNA of the CDR3 is TGTGCCAGCAGCTTAAGGGCCGGAGGGTCCGATGAAAAACTGTTTTTT. This gives the protein CASSLRAGGSDEKLFF. The variable domain in full, completed from reference TRBV7-2 and TRBJ1-4, reads GAGVSQSPSNKVTEKGKDVELRCDPISGHTALYWYRQSLGQGLEFLIYFQGNSAPDKSGLPSDRFSAERTGGSVSTLTIQRTQQEDSAVYLCASSLRAGGSDEKLFFGSGTQLSVL.

For the CDR3, the DNA is TGTGCCAGTAGTAGAGGACAGGATCGGACTTCACCCCTCCACTTT. As protein: CASSRGQDRTSPLHF. The chain carries TRBV19 and TRBJ1-6; 7 nucleotides agree with TRBD1. This CDR3 has 15 amino acids. J gave up 9 bases and V 4 bases, and 9 bases lay outside the gene matches. Per the germline V gene, CDR1 is LNHDA and CDR2 is SQIVND (reference sequence).

The genes are TRBV27 and TRBJ2-1; TRBD2 matches 10 bases. Per the germline V gene, CDR1 is MNHEY and CDR2 is SMNVEV (reference sequence). The CDR3 length is 15 residues. The J segment lost 6 bases and the V segment lost 7 bases, leaving 9 bases of the junction unmatched. The CDR3 spells CASKVASSGSNEQFF. In nucleotides, the CDR3 is TGTGCCAGCAAGGTGGCCTCTAGCGGGAGCAATGAGCAGTTCTTC.

The chain joins TRBV4-2 to TRBJ1-2, with 7 bases fitting TRBD1. Germline assignment: CDR1 LGHNA and CDR2 YNFKEQ. The CDR3 sequence is 15 residues long. The ends lost 1 base at V and 8 bases at J; junction bases unmatched: 10. This chain's CDR3 is CASSQGGADRVGYTF. Written as DNA, the CDR3 is TGTGCCAGCAGCCAAGGTGGGGCCGACAGGGTGGGCTACACCTTC.

This sequence joins TRBV18 and TRBJ2-7; D uncertain. The germline V and J ends were trimmed by 3 bases and 2 bases, with 5 bases remaining between them. This CDR3 spans 12 amino acids. CDR1 is KGHSH, CDR2 LQKENI, per germline. The CDR3 bases are TGTGCCAGCTCACCCCTTGCCTACGAGCAGTACTTC. Its protein is CASSPLAYEQYF. Combining the CDR3 with reference TRBV18 and TRBJ2-7 gives the whole variable domain NAGVMQNPRHLVRRRGQEARLRCSPMKGHSHVYWYRQLPEEGLKFMVYLQKENIIDESGMPKERFSAEFPKEGPSILRIQQVVRGDSAAYFCASSPLAYEQYFGPGTRLTVT.

This clone was seen only once. J is TRBJ1-4 and V is TRBV30; tentative D call: TRBD1 (5 bases). The CDR3 length is 13 residues. Germline CDR1 reads GTSNPN; CDR2 reads SVGIG (reference sequence). Trimming shortened V by 3 bases and J by 6 bases, and 11 bases separated the two germline ends. The CDR3 sequence is CAWRQVKDEKLFF. DNA for the CDR3: TGTGCCTGGAGACAGGTCAAGGATGAAAAACTGTTTTTT.

The chain is built from TRBV6-5 and TRBJ2-1; TRBD1 agrees at 9 bases. The V gene's germline CDR1 is MNHEY and CDR2 SVGAGI. The CDR3 has 14 amino acids. J gave up 3 bases and V 8 bases, and 5 bases lay outside the gene matches. DNA for the CDR3: TGTGCCAGCCTAGGGGGACAGGGCTACAATGAGCAGTTCTTC. Translated, it gives CASLGGQGYNEQFF.

Here the CDR3 DNA reads TGTGCCTGGAGCCTCCCTACAGGGGTGAATGAGCAGTTCTTC. Encoded protein: CAWSLPTGVNEQFF. The rearrangement joins TRBV30 to TRBJ2-1; 7 bases agree with TRBD1. From germline, CDR1 is GTSNPN and CDR2 SVGIG (reference sequence). V gave up 3 bases and J gave up 7 bases; unmatched junction bases: 9. The CDR3 totals 14 residues.

V is TRBV18 and J is TRBJ2-7; D is uncertain. Germline CDR1 reads KGHSH; CDR2 reads LQKENI. The CDR3 totals 14 residues. Trimming took 3 bases from V and 3 from J, leaving 12 bases between them. CDR3 residues: CASSPPGLYYEQYF. The CDR3, as DNA: TGTGCCAGCTCACCGCCGGGTCTATACTACGAGCAGTACTTC.

The V and J genes are TRBV5-1 and TRBJ2-7; 7 bases map to TRBD1. The CDR3 is 14 residues long. Germline V CDR1 and CDR2: SGHRS, YFSETQ. After removal of 2 bases from V and 2 bases from J, the junction contained 4 bases not matched to a gene. CDR3 residues: CASSFDRDTYEQYF. CDR3 nucleotide sequence: TGCGCCAGCAGCTTCGACAGGGACACCTACGAGCAGTACTTC.

The rearrangement uses TRBV5-4 and TRBJ2-3; TRBD1 might be the D (6 bases). The CDR3 extends over 16 amino acids. The germline gives CDR1 SGHNT, CDR2 YYREEE (reference sequence). V was pared by 5 bases and J by 9 bases, with 25 bases between. The CDR3 nucleotides are TGTGCCAGCAGTCCAACAGGGACAAGCGCTGATAGGACGCAGTATTTT. It codes for CASSPTGTSADRTQYF. The full variable domain, rest sourced from reference TRBV5-4 and TRBJ2-3, is ETGVTQSPTHLIKTRGQQVTLRCSSQSGHNTVSWYQQALGQGPQFIFQYYREEENGRGNFPPRFSGLQFPNYSSELNVNALELDDSALYLCASSPTGTSADRTQYFGPGTRLTVL.

The rearrangement uses TRBV11-2 and TRBJ2-1; 10 bases line up with TRBD2. Germline CDR1 reads SGHAT; CDR2 reads FQNNGV. The CDR3 has 16 amino acids. The J segment lost 4 bases and the V segment lost 0 bases, leaving 3 bases of the junction unmatched. The chain's CDR3 is CASSLDLGLAYNEQFF. In DNA, the CDR3 is TGTGCCAGCAGCTTAGATTTGGGACTAGCGTACAATGAGCAGTTCTTC.

This clone has just one count. The chain couples TRBV4-3 to TRBJ1-2; 9 bases map to TRBD1. The length of the CDR3 is 15 residues. After removal of 2 bases from V and 6 bases from J, the junction contained 7 bases not matched to a gene. CDR1 and CDR2 (germline): LGHNA, YSLEER. CDR3 nucleotides: TGCGCCAGCAGCCAACTTCTGGGACAGGGAGATGGCTACACCTTC. Its protein is CASSQLLGQGDGYTF.